The 9 T cell receptor beta chains listed next were all sequenced from one sample in a study of T cell responses to AZD1222 COVID-19 vaccine. The method was immunoSEQ multiplex PCR; TCRdb's version includes in-frame clones alone and lacks a portion of them. The sample has 100,000 to 150,000 clones, about 92% seen once. The sample consisted of peripheral blood, taken 28 days after the second AZD1222 dose. The receptors were sampled from an adult who received the AZD1222 COVID-19 vaccine.

The chain joins TRBV6-5 to TRBJ1-1; 10 bases are a match to TRBD1. The CDR3 runs 13 residues. Germline trimming cut 5 bases from V and 5 bases from J; bases unmatched to any gene: 2. Germline V gene data show CDR1 as MNHEY and CDR2 as SVGAGI. Here the CDR3 reads CASSLDRGTEAFF. Written as DNA, the CDR3 is TGTGCCAGCAGTCTGGACAGGGGGACTGAAGCTTTCTTT.

The rearrangement joins TRBV4-1 to TRBJ2-1, with TRBD1 matching over 11 bases. Germline V gene data show CDR1 as MGHRA and CDR2 as YSYEKL. V shed 1 base and J 5 bases; nucleotides not matched to a gene: 4. The CDR3 consists of 16 residues. CDR3 amino acids: CASSQGTGGGHNEQFF. The CDR3 nucleotides are TGCGCCAGCAGCCAAGGGACAGGGGGCGGGCACAATGAGCAGTTCTTC.

The gene calls are TRBV28 and TRBJ1-5; possible D gene TRBD1, 5 bases. V shed 4 bases and J shed 5 bases, with 6 bases lying between them. This CDR3 spans 12 amino acids. Germline V CDR1 and CDR2: MDHEN, SYDVKM. The CDR3 here is CASSSGYQPQHF. DNA of the CDR3: TGTGCCAGCAGTTCAGGGTATCAGCCCCAGCATTTT.

V and J are TRBV27 and TRBJ1-1; D gene ambiguous. The CDR3 runs to 14 residues. V lost 6 bases, J lost 4 bases, and 15 bases lay in between. Germline-derived CDR1 and CDR2 are MNHEY and SMNVEV (reference sequence). This CDR3 reads CASRYSQLGTEAFF. CDR3 DNA sequence: TGTGCCAGCAGATACAGCCAACTTGGCACTGAAGCTTTCTTT.

This chain links TRBV18 with TRBJ1-5, with D possibly matching TRBD1 (6 bases). Germline loops: CDR1 KGHSH, CDR2 LQKENI. V lost 8 bases and J 5 bases, leaving 16 bases between the germline ends. This CDR3 comprises 14 residues. The CDR3: CASEETGSYQPQHF. The CDR3, as DNA: TGTGCCAGCGAGGAGACAGGATCGTATCAGCCCCAGCATTTT.

The genes are TRBV28 and TRBJ1-2; 7 nucleotides agree with TRBD1. Germline CDR1 and CDR2: MDHEN and SYDVKM. This CDR3 contains 14 residues. V lost 5 bases to trimming and J lost 4 bases; unmatched junction nucleotides: 7. CDR3 nucleotide sequence: TGTGCCAGCAGTATTGCCGGGACAGCCTATGGCTACACCTTC. Protein: CASSIAGTAYGYTF.

The chain uses TRBV24-1 and TRBJ2-7; D is uncertain. The CDR3 consists of 13 residues. CDR1 is KGHDR and CDR2 is SFDVKD in the germline V gene. Trimming removed 5 bases from V and 3 bases from J, with 10 bases in between. CDR3 region: CATSGPPGYEQYF. The CDR3 DNA reads as TGTGCCACCAGTGGGCCCCCAGGCTACGAGCAGTACTTC.

The chain recombines TRBV7-9 with TRBJ1-1; D not certain. The germline V gene has CDR1 SEHNR and CDR2 FQNEAQ (reference sequence). The CDR3 runs 14 residues. V lost 5 bases to trimming and J lost 1 base, with 11 bases between them. This CDR3 is CASSPRMPNTEAFF. Written as DNA, the CDR3 is TGTGCCAGCAGCCCCCGGATGCCGAACACTGAAGCTTTCTTT.

This rearrangement joins TRBV28 to TRBJ2-2, with TRBD1 as a possible D gene (6 bases). Between the trimmed V and J ends, which lost 7 bases and 7 bases, there was a span of 19 bases. The CDR3 is made up of 15 amino acids. CDR1 MDHEN and CDR2 SYDVKM come from the germline V gene. The CDR3 here is CASIEIGGQNGELFF. CDR3 coding DNA: TGTGCCAGCATTGAGATAGGGGGTCAGAACGGGGAGCTGTTTTTT.